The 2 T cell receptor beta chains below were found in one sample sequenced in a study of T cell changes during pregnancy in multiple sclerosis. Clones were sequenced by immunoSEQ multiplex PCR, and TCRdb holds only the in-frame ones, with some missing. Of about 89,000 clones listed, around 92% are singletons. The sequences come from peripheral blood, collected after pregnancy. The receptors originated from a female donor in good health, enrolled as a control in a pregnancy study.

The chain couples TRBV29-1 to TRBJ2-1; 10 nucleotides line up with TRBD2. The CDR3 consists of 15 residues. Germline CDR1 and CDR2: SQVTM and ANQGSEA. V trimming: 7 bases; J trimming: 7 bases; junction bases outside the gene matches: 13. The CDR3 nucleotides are TGCAGCGGCGGCAGCCTAGCGGGGGCCGGGAATGAGCAGTTCTTC. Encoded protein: CSGGSLAGAGNEQFF.

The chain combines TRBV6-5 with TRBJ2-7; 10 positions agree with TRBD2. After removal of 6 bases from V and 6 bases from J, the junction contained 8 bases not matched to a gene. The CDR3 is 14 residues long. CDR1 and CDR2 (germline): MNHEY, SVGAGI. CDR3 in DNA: TGTGCCAGCAGCCCCGGACTAGCGGTTGGCGAGCAGTACTTC. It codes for CASSPGLAVGEQYF.